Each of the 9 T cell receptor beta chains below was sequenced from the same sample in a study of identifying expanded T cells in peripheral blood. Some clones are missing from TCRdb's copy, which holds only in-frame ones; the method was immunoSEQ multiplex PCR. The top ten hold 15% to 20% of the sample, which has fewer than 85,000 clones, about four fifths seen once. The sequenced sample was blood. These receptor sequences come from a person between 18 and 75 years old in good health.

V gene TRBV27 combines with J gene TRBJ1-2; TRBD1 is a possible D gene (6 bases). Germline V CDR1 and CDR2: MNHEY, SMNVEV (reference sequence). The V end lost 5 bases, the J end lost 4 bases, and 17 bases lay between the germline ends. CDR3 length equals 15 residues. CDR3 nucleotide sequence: TGTGCCAGCAGTGTGGACAGCGCGCCCACCTATGGCTACACCTTC. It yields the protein CASSVDSAPTYGYTF.

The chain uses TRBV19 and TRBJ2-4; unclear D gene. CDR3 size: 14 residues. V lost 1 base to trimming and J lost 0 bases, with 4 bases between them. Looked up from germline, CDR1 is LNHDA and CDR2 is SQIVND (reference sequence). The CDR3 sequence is CASSIGLAKNIQYF. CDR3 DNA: TGTGCCAGTAGTATAGGTCTAGCCAAAAACATTCAGTACTTC. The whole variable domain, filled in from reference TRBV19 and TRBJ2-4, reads DGGITQSPKYLFRKEGQNVTLSCEQNLNHDAMYWYRQDPGQGLRLIYYSQIVNDFQKGDIAEGYSVSREKKESFPLTVTSAQKNPTAFYLCASSIGLAKNIQYFGAGTRLSVL.

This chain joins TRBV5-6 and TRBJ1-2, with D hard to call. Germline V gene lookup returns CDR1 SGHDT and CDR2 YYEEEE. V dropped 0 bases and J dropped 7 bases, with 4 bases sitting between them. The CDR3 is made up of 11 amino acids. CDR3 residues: CASSLGIGYTF. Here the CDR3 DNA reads TGTGCCAGCAGCTTGGGAATTGGCTACACCTTC.

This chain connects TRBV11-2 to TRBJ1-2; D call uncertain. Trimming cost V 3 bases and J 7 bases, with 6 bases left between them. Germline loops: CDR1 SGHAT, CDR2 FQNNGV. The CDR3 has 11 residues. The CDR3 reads CASSFPGGYTF. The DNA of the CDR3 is TGTGCCAGCAGCTTCCCCGGTGGCTACACCTTC.

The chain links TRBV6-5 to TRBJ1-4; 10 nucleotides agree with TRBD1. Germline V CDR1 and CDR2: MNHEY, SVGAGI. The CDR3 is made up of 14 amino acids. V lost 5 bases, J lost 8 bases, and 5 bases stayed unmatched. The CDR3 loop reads CASSPGTGDEKLFF. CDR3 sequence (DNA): TGTGCCAGCAGTCCCGGGACAGGGGACGAAAAACTGTTTTTT.

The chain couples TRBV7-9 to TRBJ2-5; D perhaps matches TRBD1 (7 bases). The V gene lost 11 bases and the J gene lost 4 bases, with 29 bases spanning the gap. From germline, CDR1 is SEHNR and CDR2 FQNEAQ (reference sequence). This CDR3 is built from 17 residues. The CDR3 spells CAAPPRAGGNGGETQYF. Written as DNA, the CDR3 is TGTGCCGCCCCCCCCCGGGCAGGGGGGAACGGAGGAGAGACCCAGTACTTC.

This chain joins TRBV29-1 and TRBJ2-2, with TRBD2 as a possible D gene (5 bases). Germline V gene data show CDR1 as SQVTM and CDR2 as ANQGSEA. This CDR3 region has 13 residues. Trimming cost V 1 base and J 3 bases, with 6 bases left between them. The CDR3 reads CSVEAGDTGELFF. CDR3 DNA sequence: TGCAGCGTTGAAGCCGGGGACACCGGGGAGCTGTTTTTT.

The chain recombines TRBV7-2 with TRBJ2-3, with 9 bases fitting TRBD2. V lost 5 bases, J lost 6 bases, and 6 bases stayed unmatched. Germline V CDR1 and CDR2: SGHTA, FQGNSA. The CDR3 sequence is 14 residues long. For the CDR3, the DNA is TGTGCCAGCAGCCCGACTAGCGGAGGGGATACGCAGTATTTT. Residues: CASSPTSGGDTQYF.

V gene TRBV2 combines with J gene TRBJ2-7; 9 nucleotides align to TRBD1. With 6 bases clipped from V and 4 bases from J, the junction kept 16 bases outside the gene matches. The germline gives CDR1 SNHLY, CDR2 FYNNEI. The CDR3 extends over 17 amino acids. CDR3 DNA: TGTGCCAGCAGGAAAGGGGGACCGGGACAGGGATTTTACGAGCAGTACTTC. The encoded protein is CASRKGGPGQGFYEQYF.